Sequencing of this T cell receptor (beta chain) was carried out in a study of T cell responses to AZD1222 COVID-19 vaccine. Assay used: immunoSEQ multiplex PCR; TCRdb lists only in-frame clones, some missing. The sample consists of around 100,000 clones, around nine tenths of them appearing once. On this clone itself: What it recognizes is unknown.

Study results and caveats: At baseline, seropositivity was found in only a handful of AZD1222 recipients.

The CDR3 is made up of 13 amino acids. Per germline, CDR1 KGHDR and CDR2 SFDVKD. Trimming removed 3 bases at V and 9 bases at J, with 13 bases between. The gene calls are TRBV24-1 and TRBJ1-2; TRBD1 is a possible D gene (6 bases). The source of this sequence is an adult in good health. Sequencing was performed on peripheral blood, taken on day 0 of AZD1222 vaccination. The CDR3 DNA reads as TGTGCCACCAGTGATCCACAGGGTTTTAGCTACACCTTC. Protein product: CATSDPQGFSYTF.